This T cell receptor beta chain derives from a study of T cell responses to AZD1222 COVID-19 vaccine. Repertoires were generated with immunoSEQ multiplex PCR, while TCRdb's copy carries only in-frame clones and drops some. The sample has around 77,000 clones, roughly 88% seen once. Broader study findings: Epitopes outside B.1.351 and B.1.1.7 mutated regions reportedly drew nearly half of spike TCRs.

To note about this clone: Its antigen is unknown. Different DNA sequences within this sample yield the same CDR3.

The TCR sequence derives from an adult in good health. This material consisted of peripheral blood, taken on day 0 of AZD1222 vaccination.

CDR3: CASSVGHSRQETQYF. The DNA of the CDR3 is TGTGCCAGCAGCGTAGGTCACAGTCGGCAAGAGACCCAGTACTTC. This chain joins TRBV9 and TRBJ2-5; no reliable D call. The CDR3 runs to 15 residues. Germline V lookup: CDR1 SGDLS, CDR2 YYNGEE. V was pared by 0 bases and J by 2 bases, with 11 bases between.